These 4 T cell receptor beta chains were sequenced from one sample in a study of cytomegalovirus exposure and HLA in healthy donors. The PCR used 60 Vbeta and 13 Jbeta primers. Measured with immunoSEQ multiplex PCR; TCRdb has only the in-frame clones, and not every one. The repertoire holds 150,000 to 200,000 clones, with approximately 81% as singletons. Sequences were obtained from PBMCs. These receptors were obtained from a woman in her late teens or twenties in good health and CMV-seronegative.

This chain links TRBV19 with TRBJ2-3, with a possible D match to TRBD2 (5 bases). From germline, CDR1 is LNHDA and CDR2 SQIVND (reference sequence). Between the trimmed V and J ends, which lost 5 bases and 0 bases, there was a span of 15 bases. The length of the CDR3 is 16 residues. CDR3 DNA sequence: TGTGCCAGTAGTTGGTTACGGGGTTCTAGCACAGATACGCAGTATTTT. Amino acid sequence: CASSWLRGSSTDTQYF.

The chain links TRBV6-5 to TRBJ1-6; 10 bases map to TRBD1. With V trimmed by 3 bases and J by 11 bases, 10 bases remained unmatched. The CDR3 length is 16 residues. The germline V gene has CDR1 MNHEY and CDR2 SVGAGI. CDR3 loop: CASSYYGQGVFPPLHF. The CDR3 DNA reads TGTGCCAGCAGTTATTACGGACAGGGGGTCTTTCCACCCCTCCACTTT.

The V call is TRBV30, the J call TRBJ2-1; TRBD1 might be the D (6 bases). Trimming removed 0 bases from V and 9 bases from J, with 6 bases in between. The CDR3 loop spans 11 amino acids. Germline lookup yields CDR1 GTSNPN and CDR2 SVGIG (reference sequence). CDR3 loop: CAWSVQGEQFF. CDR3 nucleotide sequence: TGTGCCTGGAGTGTACAGGGTGAGCAGTTCTTC.

Written as DNA, the CDR3 is TGTGCCAGCAGCCGGGACAGGAGCACAGATACGCAGTATTTT. This encodes CASSRDRSTDTQYF. V gene TRBV27 combines with J gene TRBJ2-3; 8 bases match TRBD1. V dropped 6 bases and J dropped 0; count of bases not matched to a gene: 2. The CDR3 loop spans 14 amino acids. The V gene's germline CDR1 is MNHEY and CDR2 SMNVEV (reference sequence).